A single sample is the source of the 29 T cell receptor beta chains below, sequenced in a study of circulating CD8 cells and anti-PD-1 response in melanoma. From live CD3+CD8+TCRalphabeta+ cells, four PD-1 and/or TIGIT subsets were sorted. TCR libraries were prepared from approximately 15 ng of total RNA with the QIAseq Immune Repertoire TCR panel. MiXCR, run by TCRdb on the reads, gives a single entry per CDR3 protein. Here the sample spans 600 to 650 distinct CDR3 sequences, 8% to 11% being singletons. Sequenced here: CD8+ T cells from PBMCs, sampled at baseline or after one month of anti-PD-1 therapy (not recorded which). The receptors stem from a human donor with melanoma.

By frequency in the sample, this clonotype is medium-sized. The CDR3: CSVFWTSGGPGYF. CDR3 coding DNA: TGCAGCGTTTTTTGGACTAGCGGGGGACCGGGGTATTTT. This chain joins TRBV29-1 and TRBJ2-3; TRBD2 aligns across 13 bases. The CDR3 has 13 residues. The V and J ends lost 5 bases and 14 bases, in that order; junction bases with no gene match: 10. Germline CDR1 is SQVTM and CDR2 is ANQGSEA.

This clonotype is classed as medium-sized. The chain joins TRBV29-1 to TRBJ2-1, with 9 bases matching TRBD1. From germline, CDR1 is SQVTM and CDR2 ANQGSEA. Unmatched junction bases numbered 10, after V lost 0 bases and J lost 7 bases. This CDR3 has 16 residues. The CDR3: CSVEDPTGGDLNEQFF. The CDR3 DNA reads as TGCAGCGTTGAAGATCCAACAGGGGGCGATTTAAATGAGCAGTTCTTC.

This clonotype is categorized as medium-sized (0.01 to 0.1%). This chain links TRBV27 with TRBJ2-6; the D is unclear. V was trimmed by 10 bases and J by 0 bases, leaving 7 bases between them. The CDR3 is 13 residues long. The germline CDR1 and CDR2 sequences are MNHEY and SMNVEV (reference sequence). This CDR3 is CATQVSGANVLTF. The CDR3 nucleotides read TGTGCCACCCAGGTCTCTGGGGCCAACGTCCTGACTTTC.

This clonotype is categorized as large (0.1 to 1%). The chain combines TRBV4-1 with TRBJ1-1, with 9 bases lining up with TRBD1. The CDR3 covers 16 residues. Trimming cost V 4 bases and J 0 bases; bases outside gene matches: 6. Looked up from germline, CDR1 is MGHRA and CDR2 is YSYEKL. The CDR3 bases are TGCGCCAGCAGCCCGGTACAGGGGGCTCTGAACACTGAAGCTTTCTTT. This translates into CASSPVQGALNTEAFF.

This clonotype is termed medium-sized. The V gene is TRBV4-1, the J gene TRBJ1-5, with 7 bases fitting TRBD1. CDR3 length: 16 amino acids. J gave up 6 bases and V 1 base, and 9 bases lay outside the gene matches. Germline V CDR1 and CDR2: MGHRA, YSYEKL. The CDR3 DNA reads TGCGCCAGCAGCCAAGTAGAGGGGGCCAGGGGTCAGCCCCAGCATTTT. It is translated as CASSQVEGARGQPQHF.

This clonotype is classed as large (0.1 to 1%). V is TRBV28 and J is TRBJ2-2, with 7 nucleotides matching TRBD1. The trim removed 6 bases at V and 8 bases at J, leaving 6 bases unmatched. Germline assignment: CDR1 MDHEN and CDR2 SYDVKM. The length of the CDR3 is 13 residues. The CDR3 DNA sequence: TGTGCCAGCAGACCTACAGGGGTTGGGGAGCTGTTTTTT. It encodes CASRPTGVGELFF.

A few counts support this clonotype. V usage is TRBV28 and J usage is TRBJ2-1; D is possibly TRBD1 or TRBD2 (5 bases each). From germline, CDR1 is MDHEN and CDR2 SYDVKM. V lost 7 bases and J 10 bases, leaving 29 bases between the germline ends. The CDR3 is made up of 17 amino acids. Written as DNA, the CDR3 is TGTGCCAGCAACTCTGGGATCGGGACCGTATTAGGCGACGAGCAGTTCTTC. Its protein product is CASNSGIGTVLGDEQFF.

Within the sample, this clonotype is large. Written as DNA, the CDR3 is TGCAGCGTTGTTGGGACAGGGCCCGGGGAGCTGTTTTTT. This codes for CSVVGTGPGELFF. The chain is built from TRBV29-1 and TRBJ2-2; 9 nucleotides agree with TRBD1. This CDR3 contains 13 residues. Germline loops: CDR1 SQVTM, CDR2 ANQGSEA. V gave up 4 bases and J gave up 6 bases; unmatched junction bases: 3.

This clonotype counts as large. The genes are TRBV27 and TRBJ2-7; D is unclear. The CDR3 is 12 residues long. V was trimmed by 6 bases and J by 6 bases, leaving 12 bases between them. Germline CDR1 reads MNHEY; CDR2 reads SMNVEV (reference sequence). Here the CDR3 DNA reads TGTGCCAGCAGCCTCTCAGTGGGCGAGCAGTACTTC. It translates to CASSLSVGEQYF.

This clonotype is medium-sized in the sample. This chain joins TRBV28 and TRBJ2-7; D not resolved. Germline lookup yields CDR1 MDHEN and CDR2 SYDVKM. CDR3 size: 13 residues. Between the trimmed V and J ends, which lost 0 bases and 3 bases, there was a span of 6 bases. The CDR3 loop is CASSLWRHYEQYF. The CDR3 coding sequence is TGTGCCAGCAGTTTATGGCGTCACTACGAGCAGTACTTC.

V gene TRBV5-8 combines with J gene TRBJ2-1; D ambiguous. The CDR3 spans 13 residues. Trimming shortened V by 0 bases and J by 12 bases, and 13 bases separated the two germline ends. Germline V lookup: CDR1 SGHTS, CDR2 YDEGEE. The CDR3: CASSLEGPRPQFF. Written as DNA, the CDR3 is TGTGCCAGCAGCTTGGAAGGGCCGCGGCCGCAGTTCTTC.

Sample share makes this clonotype medium-sized. The V gene is TRBV27, the J gene TRBJ2-7; D is unresolved. Between the trimmed V and J ends, which lost 1 base and 6 bases, there was a span of 16 bases. The CDR3 length is 15 residues. Germline CDR1 reads MNHEY; CDR2 reads SMNVEV (reference sequence). The CDR3 here is CASSLFWSSRGEQYF. CDR3 nucleotides: TGTGCCAGCAGTTTATTCTGGTCCTCCCGTGGCGAGCAGTACTTC.

In this sample, this clonotype is medium-sized (0.01 to 0.1%). The chain couples TRBV5-5 to TRBJ2-1; 10 bases match TRBD2. The length of the CDR3 is 17 residues. Germline lookup yields CDR1 SGHKS and CDR2 YYEKEE (reference sequence). The trim removed 0 bases at V and 7 bases at J, leaving 10 bases unmatched. In DNA form, the CDR3 reads TGTGCCAGCAGCTTGGAGGCTAGCGGGAGAGGGGCAAATGAGCAGTTCTTC. Translated, it gives CASSLEASGRGANEQFF.

V is TRBV21-1 and J is TRBJ2-1; no check of the table's D call, TRBD1, against the DNA was made. TRBV21-1 is a pseudogene segment. This CDR3 comprises 15 residues. The CDR3: CASSTRGGVWNEQFF. The CDR3 DNA reads TGTGCCAGCAGCACCCGGGGCGGGGTTTGGAATGAGCAGTTCTTC.

Sample share makes this clonotype large (0.1 to 1%). V and J are TRBV28 and TRBJ2-1; D is uncertain. Germline-derived CDR1 and CDR2 are MDHEN and SYDVKM. The CDR3 sequence is 11 residues long. Between the trimmed V and J ends, which lost 2 bases and 8 bases, there was a span of 4 bases. The CDR3 is CASSLLDEQFF. The CDR3 DNA reads TGTGCCAGCAGTTTACTCGATGAGCAGTTCTTC.

V and J are TRBV20-1 and TRBJ2-7; 7 nucleotides align to TRBD2. Trimming removed 1 base from V and 0 bases from J; junction bases left unmatched: 12. In germline, CDR1 is DFQATT, CDR2 SNEGSKA (reference sequence). The CDR3 spans 17 residues. CDR3 nucleotides: TGCAGTGCTAGAGGAAGTTCGCTAGCGGAGAGCTCCTACGAGCAGTACTTC. As protein: CSARGSSLAESSYEQYF.

Comment on this clonotype: A read error may be the cause here, since a much bigger clone is one base away. The chain recombines TRBV18 with TRBJ2-7; D is possibly TRBD1 (6 bases). Trimming shortened V by 3 bases and J by 5 bases, and 17 bases separated the two germline ends. Per the germline V gene, CDR1 is KGHSH and CDR2 is LQKENI. The CDR3 is made up of 15 amino acids. CDR3 DNA sequence: TGTGCCAGCTCACCGAGTCCTCAGGGGATTGACGAGCAGTACTTC. The encoded protein is CASSPSPQGIDEQYF.

Relative to its sample, this clonotype is medium-sized (0.01 to 0.1%). The chain carries TRBV28 and TRBJ1-3; no reliable D call. Germline lookup yields CDR1 MDHEN and CDR2 SYDVKM. Trimming took 5 bases from V and 3 from J, leaving 11 bases between them. The CDR3 sequence is 14 residues long. In DNA form, the CDR3 reads TGTGCCAGCAGTATCCCACCGGTTGGAAACACCATATATTTT. Its protein is CASSIPPVGNTIYF.

By sample fraction, this clonotype is medium-sized. The rearrangement links TRBV4-1 to TRBJ1-1; the match to TRBD1 covers 7 bases. This CDR3 is 15 amino acids long. V lost 0 bases and J lost 4; bases outside the gene matches: 5. In germline, CDR1 is MGHRA, CDR2 YSYEKL. In nucleotides, the CDR3 is TGCGCCAGCAGCCAAGATCTAACAGGGGCCACTGAAGCTTTCTTT. Translation: CASSQDLTGATEAFF.

This rearrangement joins TRBV27 to TRBJ2-7; TRBD1 matches at 7 bases. V gave up 8 bases and J gave up 2 bases; unmatched junction bases: 3. The CDR3 is made up of 12 amino acids. Germline V CDR1 and CDR2: MNHEY, SMNVEV (reference sequence). The CDR3 DNA is TGTGCCAGCTGGGACAGTCCCTACGAGCAGTACTTC. This translates into CASWDSPYEQYF.

This CDR3 reads CSASGGRVYEQYF. DNA of the CDR3: TGCAGTGCTAGTGGCGGGAGGGTTTACGAGCAGTACTTC. The chain employs TRBV20-1 and TRBJ2-7; 9 bases map to TRBD2. V was pared by 3 bases and J by 4 bases, with 4 bases of the junction left unmatched. Germline CDR1 reads DFQATT; CDR2 reads SNEGSKA (reference sequence). The CDR3 consists of 13 residues.

In this sample, this clonotype is large. The chain is built from TRBV29-1 and TRBJ2-5; D could derive from TRBD1 or TRBD2 (6 bases each). CDR3 size: 12 residues. The germline V gene encodes CDR1 SQVTM and CDR2 ANQGSEA. Trimming left V 7 bases short and J 5 bases short, with 14 bases between. In nucleotides, the CDR3 is TGCAGCGCGAGGGGGGTACAGGAGACCCAGTACTTC. Translating gives CSARGVQETQYF.

This clonotype has just a few counts. CDR3 sequence: CAWSFGSSYNEQFF. CDR3 DNA: TGTGCCTGGAGTTTTGGGAGCTCCTACAATGAGCAGTTCTTC. The chain joins TRBV30 to TRBJ2-1, with D possibly TRBD2 on 5 matching bases. The V gene's germline CDR1 is GTSNPN and CDR2 SVGIG (reference sequence). The V end was cut by 2 bases, the J end by 0 bases, with 8 bases between. The CDR3 totals 14 residues.

The chain carries TRBV11-2 and TRBJ2-7; 9 positions agree with TRBD2. V trimming: 2 bases; J trimming: 5 bases; junction bases outside the gene matches: 4. There are 14 residues in the CDR3. Per germline, CDR1 SGHAT and CDR2 FQNNGV. This CDR3 reads CASSLNSGSNEQYF. The CDR3 bases are TGTGCCAGCAGCTTAAATAGCGGGAGCAACGAGCAGTACTTC.

By share, this clonotype ranks as large. The V gene is TRBV27, the J gene TRBJ1-4, with D maybe TRBD1 (5 bases). Germline V lookup: CDR1 MNHEY, CDR2 SMNVEV (reference sequence). The CDR3 covers 13 residues. The V end was cut by 4 bases, the J end by 6 bases, with 9 bases between. Here the CDR3 DNA reads TGTGCCAGCAGTTCCGAAGGGGATGAAAAACTGTTTTTT. Its protein is CASSSEGDEKLFF.

This clonotype is termed medium-sized. The rearrangement uses TRBV28 and TRBJ2-5; 8 bases line up with TRBD2. The J segment lost 0 bases and the V segment lost 6 bases, leaving 9 bases of the junction unmatched. Germline V gene data show CDR1 as MDHEN and CDR2 as SYDVKM. The CDR3 length is 16 residues. DNA of the CDR3: TGTGCCAGCAGCCCCCCCTCCGGGAGGGACCAAGAGACCCAGTACTTC. Translated: CASSPPSGRDQETQYF. The full variable domain, with the rest looked up from reference TRBV28 and TRBJ2-5, is DVKVTQSSRYLVKRTGEKVFLECVQDMDHENMFWYRQDPGLGLRLIYFSYDVKMKEKGDIPEGYSVSREKKERFSLILESASTNQTSMYLCASSPPSGRDQETQYFGPGTRLLVL.

This clonotype is labeled as medium-sized. V and J are TRBV25-1 and TRBJ2-4; D is possibly TRBD2 (7 bases). V was clipped by 8 bases and J by 6 bases, with 23 bases between them. Looked up from germline, CDR1 is MGHDK and CDR2 is SYGVNS. The CDR3 is made up of 16 amino acids. CDR3 nucleotide sequence: TGTGCCAGCGTGGGTTCGGGGCTAGCGGACAGAAACATTCAGTACTTC. Amino acids: CASVGSGLADRNIQYF.

Sample share makes this clonotype medium-sized (0.01 to 0.1%). V is TRBV24-1 and J is TRBJ2-1, with D perhaps matching TRBD1 (5 bases). Per germline, CDR1 KGHDR and CDR2 SFDVKD. Trimming shortened V by 3 bases and J by 6 bases, and 8 bases separated the two germline ends. There are 13 residues in the CDR3. Here the CDR3 reads CATSDPDSNEQFF. The CDR3 nucleotides read TGTGCCACCAGTGATCCTGACAGCAATGAGCAGTTCTTC.

This clonotype is categorized as medium-sized. The chain uses TRBV11-3 and TRBJ2-7, with TRBD2 matching 7 bases. The CDR3 consists of 12 residues. V shed 5 bases and J 6 bases; nucleotides not matched to a gene: 4. Germline CDR1 SGHNT, CDR2 YENEEA. CDR3 protein: CASSGGGSEQYF. CDR3 sequence (DNA): TGTGCCAGCAGCGGCGGGGGTAGCGAGCAGTACTTC.